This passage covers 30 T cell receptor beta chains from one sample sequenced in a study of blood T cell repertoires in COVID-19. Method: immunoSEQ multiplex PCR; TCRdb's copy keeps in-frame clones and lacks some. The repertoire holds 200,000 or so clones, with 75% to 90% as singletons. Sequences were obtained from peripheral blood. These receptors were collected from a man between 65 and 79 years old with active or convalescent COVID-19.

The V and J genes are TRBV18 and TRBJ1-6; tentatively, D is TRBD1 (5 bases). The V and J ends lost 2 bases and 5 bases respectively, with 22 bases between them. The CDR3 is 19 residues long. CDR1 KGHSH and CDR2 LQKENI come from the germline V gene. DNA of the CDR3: TGTGCCAGCTCACCATTACCATTCGAGAGACAGCAGCATAATTCACCCCTCCACTTT. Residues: CASSPLPFERQQHNSPLHF.

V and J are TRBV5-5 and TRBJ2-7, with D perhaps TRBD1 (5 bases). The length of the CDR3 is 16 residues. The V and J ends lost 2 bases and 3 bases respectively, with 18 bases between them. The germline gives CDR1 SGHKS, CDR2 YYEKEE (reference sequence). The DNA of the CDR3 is TGTGCCAGCAGCTTCTCCGATGACAGTACTGGCTACGAGCAGTACTTC. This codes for CASSFSDDSTGYEQYF. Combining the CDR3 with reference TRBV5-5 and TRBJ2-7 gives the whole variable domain DAGVTQSPTHLIKTRGQQVTLRCSPISGHKSVSWYQQVLGQGPQFIFQYYEKEERGRGNFPDRFSARQFPNYSSELNVNALLLGDSALYLCASSFSDDSTGYEQYFGPGTRLTVT.

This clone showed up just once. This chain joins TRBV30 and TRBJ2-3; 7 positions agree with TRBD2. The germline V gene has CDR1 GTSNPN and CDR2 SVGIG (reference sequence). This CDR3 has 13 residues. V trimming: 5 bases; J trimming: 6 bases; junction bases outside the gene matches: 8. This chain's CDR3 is CAWSNKGGDTQYF. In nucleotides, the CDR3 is TGTGCCTGGTCGAACAAGGGAGGGGATACGCAGTATTTT.

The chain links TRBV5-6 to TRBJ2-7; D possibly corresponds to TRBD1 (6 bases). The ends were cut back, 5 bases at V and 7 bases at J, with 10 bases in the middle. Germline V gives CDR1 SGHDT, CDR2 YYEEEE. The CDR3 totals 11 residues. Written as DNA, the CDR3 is TGTGCCAGCAGTCTAGGGGGAGAGCAGTACTTC. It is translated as CASSLGGEQYF.

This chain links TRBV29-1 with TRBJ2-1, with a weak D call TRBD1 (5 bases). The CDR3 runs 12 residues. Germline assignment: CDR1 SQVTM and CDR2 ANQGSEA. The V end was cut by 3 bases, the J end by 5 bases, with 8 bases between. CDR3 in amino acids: CSVDRANNEQFF. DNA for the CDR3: TGCAGCGTTGACAGGGCAAACAATGAGCAGTTCTTC.

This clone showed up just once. CDR3 amino acids: CASSPRDRGGLGELFF. The CDR3 DNA sequence: TGTGCCAGCAGCCCGCGGGACAGGGGAGGATTAGGGGAGCTGTTTTTT. The chain uses TRBV9 and TRBJ2-2; TRBD1 agrees at 10 bases. CDR1 and CDR2 from the germline V gene are SGDLS and YYNGEE. The CDR3 spans 16 residues. V gave up 4 bases and J gave up 8 bases; unmatched junction bases: 11.

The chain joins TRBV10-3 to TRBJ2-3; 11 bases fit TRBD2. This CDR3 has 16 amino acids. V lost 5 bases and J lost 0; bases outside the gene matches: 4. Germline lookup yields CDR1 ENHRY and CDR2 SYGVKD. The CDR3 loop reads CAISPLAGGSTDTQYF. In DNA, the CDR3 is TGTGCCATCAGTCCTCTAGCGGGGGGCAGCACAGATACGCAGTATTTT.

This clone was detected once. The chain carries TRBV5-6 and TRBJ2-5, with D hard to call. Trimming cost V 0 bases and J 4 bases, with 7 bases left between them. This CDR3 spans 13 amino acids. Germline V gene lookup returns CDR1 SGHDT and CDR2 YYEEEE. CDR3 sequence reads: CASSLAGAETQYF. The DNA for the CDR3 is TGTGCCAGCAGCTTGGCTGGAGCAGAGACCCAGTACTTC.

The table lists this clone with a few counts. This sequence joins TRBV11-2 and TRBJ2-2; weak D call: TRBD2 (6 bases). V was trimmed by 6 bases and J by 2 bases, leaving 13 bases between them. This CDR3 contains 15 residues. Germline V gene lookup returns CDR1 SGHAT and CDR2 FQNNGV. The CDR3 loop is CASSQTGANTGELFF. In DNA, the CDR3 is TGTGCCAGCAGTCAAACGGGAGCTAACACCGGGGAGCTGTTTTTT.

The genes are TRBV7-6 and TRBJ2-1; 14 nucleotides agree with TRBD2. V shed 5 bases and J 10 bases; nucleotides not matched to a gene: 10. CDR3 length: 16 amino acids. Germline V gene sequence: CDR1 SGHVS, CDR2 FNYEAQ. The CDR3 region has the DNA TGTGCCAGCAGCAGAGGACTAGCGGGAGGCTGGGTCGAGCAGTTCTTC. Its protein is CASSRGLAGGWVEQFF.

The CDR3 spells CASSQFLGSNEQFF. The CDR3 DNA reads TGCGCCAGCAGCCAGTTTTTGGGCAGCAATGAGCAGTTCTTC. V and J are TRBV4-1 and TRBJ2-1; D gene uncertain. The CDR3 has 14 residues. Looked up from germline, CDR1 is MGHRA and CDR2 is YSYEKL. The V end was cut by 3 bases, the J end by 6 bases, with 12 bases between.

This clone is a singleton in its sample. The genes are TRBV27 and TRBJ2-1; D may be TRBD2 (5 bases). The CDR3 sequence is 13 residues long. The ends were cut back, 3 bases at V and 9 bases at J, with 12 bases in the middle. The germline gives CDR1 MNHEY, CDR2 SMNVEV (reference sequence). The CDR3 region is CASSFEGYSEQFF. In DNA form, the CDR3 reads TGTGCCAGCAGTTTCGAGGGCTATAGTGAGCAGTTCTTC.

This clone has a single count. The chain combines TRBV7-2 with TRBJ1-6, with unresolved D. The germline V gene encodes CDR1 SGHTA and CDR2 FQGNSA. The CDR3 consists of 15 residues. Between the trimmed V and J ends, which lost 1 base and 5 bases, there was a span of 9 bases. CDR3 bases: TGTGCCAGCAGCTTAGGTGCTCAGAATAATTCACCCCTCCACTTT. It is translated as CASSLGAQNNSPLHF.

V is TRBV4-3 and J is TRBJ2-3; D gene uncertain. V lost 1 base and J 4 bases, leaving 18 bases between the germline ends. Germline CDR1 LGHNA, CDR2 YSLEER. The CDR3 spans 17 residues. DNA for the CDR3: TGCGCCAGCAGCCAAGCTGTGAACCCACCCACAGCAGATACGCAGTATTTT. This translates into CASSQAVNPPTADTQYF.

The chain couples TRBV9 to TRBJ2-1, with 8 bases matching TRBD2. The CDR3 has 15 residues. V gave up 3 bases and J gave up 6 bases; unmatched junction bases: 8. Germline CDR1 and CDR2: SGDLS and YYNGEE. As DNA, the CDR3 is TGTGCCAGCAGCGAAACTAGCGGAGGAGGCAATGAGCAGTTCTTC. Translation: CASSETSGGGNEQFF.

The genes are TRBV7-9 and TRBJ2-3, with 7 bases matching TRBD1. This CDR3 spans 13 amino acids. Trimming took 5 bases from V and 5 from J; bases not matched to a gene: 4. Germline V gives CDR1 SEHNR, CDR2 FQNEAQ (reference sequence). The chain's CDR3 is CASSKTGLDTQYF. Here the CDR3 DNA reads TGTGCCAGCAGCAAGACAGGGTTAGATACGCAGTATTTT.

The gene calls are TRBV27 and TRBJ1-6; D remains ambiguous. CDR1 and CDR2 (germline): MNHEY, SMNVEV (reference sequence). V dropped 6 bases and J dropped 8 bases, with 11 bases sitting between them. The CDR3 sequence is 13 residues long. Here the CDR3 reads CASRKSRDSPLHF. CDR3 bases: TGTGCCAGCAGAAAGAGTAGAGATTCACCCCTCCACTTT.

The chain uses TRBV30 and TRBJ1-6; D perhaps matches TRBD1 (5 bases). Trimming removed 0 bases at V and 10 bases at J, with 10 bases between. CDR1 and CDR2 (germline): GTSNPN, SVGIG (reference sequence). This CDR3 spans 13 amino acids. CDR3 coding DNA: TGTGCCTGGAGTGTACAGGCCCCATCACCCCTCCACTTT. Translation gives CAWSVQAPSPLHF.

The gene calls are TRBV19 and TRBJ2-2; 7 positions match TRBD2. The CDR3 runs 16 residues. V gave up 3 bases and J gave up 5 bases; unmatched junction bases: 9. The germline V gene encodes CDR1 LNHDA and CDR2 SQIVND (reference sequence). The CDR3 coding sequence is TGTGCCAGTAGTATTTTCAGGACGGGAGGAACCGGGGAGCTGTTTTTT. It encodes CASSIFRTGGTGELFF.

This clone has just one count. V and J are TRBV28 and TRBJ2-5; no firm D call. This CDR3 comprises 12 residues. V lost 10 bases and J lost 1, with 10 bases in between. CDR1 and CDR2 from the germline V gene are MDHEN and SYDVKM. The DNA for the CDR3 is TGTGCCACCGGTGAGCTCCAAGAGACCCAGTACTTC. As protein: CATGELQETQYF.

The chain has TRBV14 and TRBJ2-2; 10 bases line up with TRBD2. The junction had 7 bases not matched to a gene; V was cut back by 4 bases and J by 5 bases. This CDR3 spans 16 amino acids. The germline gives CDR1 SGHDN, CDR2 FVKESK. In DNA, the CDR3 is TGTGCCAGCAGCCCAGTAGCGGGAGGTTGGACCGGGGAGCTGTTTTTT. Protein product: CASSPVAGGWTGELFF. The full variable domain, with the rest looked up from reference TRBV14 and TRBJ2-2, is EAGVTQFPSHSVIEKGQTVTLRCDPISGHDNLYWYRRVMGKEIKFLLHFVKESKQDESGMPNNRFLAERTGGTYSTLKVQPAELEDSGVYFCASSPVAGGWTGELFFGEGSRLTVL.

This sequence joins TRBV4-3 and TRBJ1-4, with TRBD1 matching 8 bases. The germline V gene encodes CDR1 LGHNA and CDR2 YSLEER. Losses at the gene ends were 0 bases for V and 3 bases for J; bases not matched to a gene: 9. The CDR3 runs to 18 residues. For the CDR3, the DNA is TGCGCCAGCAGCCAAGATTTGGCAGGGGGCGTATCTAATGAAAAACTGTTTTTT. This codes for CASSQDLAGGVSNEKLFF.

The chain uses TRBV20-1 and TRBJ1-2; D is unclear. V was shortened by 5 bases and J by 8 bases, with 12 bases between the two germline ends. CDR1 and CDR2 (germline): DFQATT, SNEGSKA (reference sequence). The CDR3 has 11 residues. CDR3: CSASWAGGYTF. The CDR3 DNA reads TGCAGTGCTTCGTGGGCGGGGGGCTACACCTTC.

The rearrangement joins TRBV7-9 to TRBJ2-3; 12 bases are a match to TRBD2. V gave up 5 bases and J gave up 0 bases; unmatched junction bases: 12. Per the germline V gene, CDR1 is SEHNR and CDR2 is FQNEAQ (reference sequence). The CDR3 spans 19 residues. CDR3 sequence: CASSPIRTSGNRSTDTQYF. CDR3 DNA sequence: TGTGCCAGCAGCCCAATAAGGACTAGCGGGAACAGAAGCACAGATACGCAGTATTTT.

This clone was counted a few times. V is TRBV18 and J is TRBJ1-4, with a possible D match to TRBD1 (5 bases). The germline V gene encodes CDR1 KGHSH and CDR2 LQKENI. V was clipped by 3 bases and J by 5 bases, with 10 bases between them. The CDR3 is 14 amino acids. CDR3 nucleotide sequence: TGTGCCAGCTCACCGGCAGGGCAAAATGAAAAACTGTTTTTT. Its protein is CASSPAGQNEKLFF.

This CDR3 is CASKYAGENSPLHF. CDR3 in DNA: TGTGCCAGCAAGTACGCCGGGGAAAATTCACCCCTCCACTTT. The V call is TRBV6-5, the J call TRBJ1-6, with D uncertain. The CDR3 has 14 amino acids. CDR1 is MNHEY and CDR2 is SVGAGI in the germline V gene. Trimming took off 7 bases at V and 7 bases at J, with 14 bases between the two ends.

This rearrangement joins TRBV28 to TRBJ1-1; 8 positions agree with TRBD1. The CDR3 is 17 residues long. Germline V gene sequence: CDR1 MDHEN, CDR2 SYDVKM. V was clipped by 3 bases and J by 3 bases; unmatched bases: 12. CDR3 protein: CASSFNPDRAGDTEAFF. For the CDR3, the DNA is TGTGCCAGCAGTTTTAACCCGGACAGGGCGGGTGACACTGAAGCTTTCTTT.

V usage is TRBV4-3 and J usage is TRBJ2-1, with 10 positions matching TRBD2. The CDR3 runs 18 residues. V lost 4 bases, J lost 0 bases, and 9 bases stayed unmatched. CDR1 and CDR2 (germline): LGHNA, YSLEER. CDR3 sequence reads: CASSPRASGSYSYNEQFF. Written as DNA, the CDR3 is TGCGCCAGCAGCCCGAGGGCTAGCGGGAGTTACTCCTACAATGAGCAGTTCTTC.

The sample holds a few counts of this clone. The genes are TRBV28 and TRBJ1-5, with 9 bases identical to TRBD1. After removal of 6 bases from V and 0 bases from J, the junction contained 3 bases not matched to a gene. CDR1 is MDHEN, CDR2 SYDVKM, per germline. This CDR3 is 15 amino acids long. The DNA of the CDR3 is TGTGCCAGCAGCGGGACAGGGTTTAGCAATCAGCCCCAGCATTTT. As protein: CASSGTGFSNQPQHF. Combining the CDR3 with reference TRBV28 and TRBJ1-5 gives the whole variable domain DVKVTQSSRYLVKRTGEKVFLECVQDMDHENMFWYRQDPGLGLRLIYFSYDVKMKEKGDIPEGYSVSREKKERFSLILESASTNQTSMYLCASSGTGFSNQPQHFGDGTRLSIL.

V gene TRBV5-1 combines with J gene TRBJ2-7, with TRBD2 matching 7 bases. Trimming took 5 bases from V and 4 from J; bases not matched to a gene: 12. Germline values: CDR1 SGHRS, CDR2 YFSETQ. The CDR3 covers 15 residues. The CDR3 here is CASRDWTSSQYEQYF. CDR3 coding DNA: TGCGCCAGCAGGGATTGGACTAGTAGCCAATACGAGCAGTACTTC.